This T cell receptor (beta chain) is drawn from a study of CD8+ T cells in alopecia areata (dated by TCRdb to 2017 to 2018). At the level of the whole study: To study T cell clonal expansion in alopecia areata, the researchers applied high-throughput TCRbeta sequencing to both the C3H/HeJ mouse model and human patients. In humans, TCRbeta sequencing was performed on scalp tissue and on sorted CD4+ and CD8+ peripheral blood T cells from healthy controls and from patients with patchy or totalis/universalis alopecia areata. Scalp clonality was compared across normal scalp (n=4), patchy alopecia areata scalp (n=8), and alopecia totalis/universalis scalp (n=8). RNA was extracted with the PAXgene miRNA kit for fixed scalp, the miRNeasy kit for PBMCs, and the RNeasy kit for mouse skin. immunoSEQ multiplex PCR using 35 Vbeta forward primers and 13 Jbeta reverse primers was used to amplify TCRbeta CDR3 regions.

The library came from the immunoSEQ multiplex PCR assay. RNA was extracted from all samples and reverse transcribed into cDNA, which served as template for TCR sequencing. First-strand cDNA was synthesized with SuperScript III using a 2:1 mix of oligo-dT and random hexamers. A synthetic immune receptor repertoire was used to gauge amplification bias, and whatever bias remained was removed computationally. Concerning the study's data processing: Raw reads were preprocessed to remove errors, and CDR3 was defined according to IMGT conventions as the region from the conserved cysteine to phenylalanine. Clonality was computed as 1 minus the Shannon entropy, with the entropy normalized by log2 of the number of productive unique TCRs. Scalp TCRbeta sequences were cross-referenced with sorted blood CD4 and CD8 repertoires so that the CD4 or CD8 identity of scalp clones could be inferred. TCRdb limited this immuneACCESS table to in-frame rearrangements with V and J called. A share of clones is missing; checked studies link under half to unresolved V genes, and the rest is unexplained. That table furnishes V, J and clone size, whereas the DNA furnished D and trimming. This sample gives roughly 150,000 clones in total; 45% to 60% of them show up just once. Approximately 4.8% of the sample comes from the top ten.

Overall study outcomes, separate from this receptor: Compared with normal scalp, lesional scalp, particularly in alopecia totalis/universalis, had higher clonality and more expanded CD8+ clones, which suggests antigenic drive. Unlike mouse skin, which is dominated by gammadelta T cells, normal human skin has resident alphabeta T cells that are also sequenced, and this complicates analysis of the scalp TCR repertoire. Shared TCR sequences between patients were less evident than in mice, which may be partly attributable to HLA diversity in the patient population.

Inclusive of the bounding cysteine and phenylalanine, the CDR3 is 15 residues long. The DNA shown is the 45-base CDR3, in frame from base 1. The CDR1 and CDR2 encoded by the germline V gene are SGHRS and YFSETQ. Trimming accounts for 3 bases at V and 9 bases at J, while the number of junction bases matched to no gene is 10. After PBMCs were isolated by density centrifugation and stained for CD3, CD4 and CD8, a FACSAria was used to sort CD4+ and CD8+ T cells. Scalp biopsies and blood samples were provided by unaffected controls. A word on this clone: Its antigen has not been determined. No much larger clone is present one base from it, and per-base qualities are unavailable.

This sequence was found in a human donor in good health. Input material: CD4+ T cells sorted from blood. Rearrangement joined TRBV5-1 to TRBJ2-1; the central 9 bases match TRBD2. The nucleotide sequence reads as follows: TGCGCCAGCAGCTGGGGTAGCGGGAGATCTAGTGAGCAGTTCTTC. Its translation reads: CASSWGSGRSSEQFF.